This note documents a single T cell receptor beta chain sequence. Its antigen is unidentified. Produced via immunoSEQ multiplex PCR; TCRdb's table is partial and in-frame only. The sample lists 75,000 to 100,000 clones, just over 85% seen once, with around 1.8% in the top ten. This CDR3 comprises 16 residues. Trimming took 4 bases from V and 8 from J; bases not matched to a gene: 6. Germline lookup yields CDR1 LGHNA and CDR2 YNFKEQ. The sample belongs to a study of OX40 agonist ivuxolimab in advanced cancers. Study information: Partial responses were achieved by three patients, one with hepatocellular carcinoma and two with cutaneous melanoma. General observations from the study: The specificity for antigen of the expanded peripheral T cells was not determined. The study found that CD8+ T cells averaged more expanded clones than CD4+. Those patients achieving a partial response at 0.1-3.0 mg/kg showed among the lowest clonal expansion.

The genes are TRBV4-2 and TRBJ2-4; 15 bases fit TRBD2. The sequencing used CD4+ or CD8+ T cells sorted from blood, collected in a trial of the OX40 agonist ivuxolimab. This TCR was sampled from an adult with an advanced solid tumor such as melanoma, head and neck, liver or kidney cancer. The CDR3 here is CASSRDGTSGRYIQYF. CDR3 nucleotide sequence: TGTGCCAGCAGCCGAGACGGGACTAGCGGGAGGTACATTCAGTACTTC.